This note documents a single T cell receptor (beta chain) sequence. The antigen is undetermined. These data come from a study of T-cell memory formation after mild COVID-19. J gave up 13 bases and V 0 bases, and 14 bases lay outside the gene matches. This CDR3 has 17 amino acids. Germline lookup yields CDR1 SGHVS and CDR2 FQNEAQ. Points from the study as a whole: Researchers report contracting CD4+ clones mostly in CM and EM, with CD8+ clones in EMRA.

Constant-segment primers served in 5'RACE that generated TCR alpha and TCR beta cDNA libraries bearing sample barcodes and UMIs. One entry per CDR3 protein, called by TCRdb with MiXCR from the 5' RACE reads. The sample includes 470,000 or so distinct CDR3 sequences, about 20% of them seen just once. Material for sequencing was PBMCs or a T cell subset sorted from them (not recorded which). The TCR comes from an adult woman who had mild COVID-19 (a few samples of this study predate the infection). Cell type and time point are not known. The chain joins TRBV7-8 to TRBJ2-2, with TRBD1 identical over 10 bases. The chain's CDR3 is CASSLAAGTGAVGRLFF. The CDR3 DNA follows: TGTGCCAGCAGCTTAGCCGCCGGGACAGGGGCCGTGGGTCGGCTGTTTTTT.